This passage covers 32 T cell receptor beta chains from one sample sequenced in a study of technical replicates of blood from a handful of donors. Assay: immunoSEQ multiplex PCR; the TCRdb copy retains only in-frame clones and omits some. The repertoire consists of tens of thousands of clones, with 98% occurring once and the leading ten covering 0.15%. The source material was T cells isolated from PBMCs. All receptors derive from a human donor in good health.

The chain is built from TRBV9 and TRBJ2-6, with TRBD1 as a possible D gene (6 bases). V gave up 3 bases and J gave up 0 bases, with 22 bases separating them. Germline loops: CDR1 SGDLS, CDR2 YYNGEE. The length of the CDR3 is 20 residues. Here the CDR3 reads CASSAGPSGTWSSGANVLTF. The DNA for the CDR3 is TGTGCCAGCAGCGCAGGGCCTTCCGGGACATGGAGCTCTGGGGCCAACGTCCTGACTTTC.

The chain has TRBV9 and TRBJ1-4, with 9 nucleotides matching TRBD1. Germline CDR1 and CDR2: SGDLS and YYNGEE. The J segment lost 5 bases and the V segment lost 3 bases, leaving 8 bases of the junction unmatched. CDR3 size: 16 residues. CDR3 nucleotide sequence: TGTGCCAGCAGCGAACGAACCGGGACAGGGAATGAAAAACTGTTTTTT. It yields the protein CASSERTGTGNEKLFF.

The V and J genes are TRBV9 and TRBJ1-1, with D hard to call. CDR1 and CDR2 from the germline V gene are SGDLS and YYNGEE. The CDR3 extends over 13 amino acids. The V and J ends lost 4 bases and 4 bases respectively, with 11 bases between them. The DNA for the CDR3 is TGTGCCAGCAGCCGACTAGGGAGCACTGAAGCTTTCTTT. Translation gives CASSRLGSTEAFF.

V and J are TRBV4-1 and TRBJ2-2, with D possibly TRBD2 on 6 matching bases. Trimming left V 5 bases short and J 3 bases short, with 13 bases between. The CDR3 length is 15 residues. Germline V CDR1 and CDR2: MGHRA, YSYEKL. The CDR3 nucleotides read TGCGCCAGCAGCATCCGGGACTCCTACACCGGGGAGCTGTTTTTT. This sequence encodes CASSIRDSYTGELFF.

This clone has a single count. J is TRBJ2-3 and V is TRBV7-3; 9 nucleotides agree with TRBD1. J gave up 5 bases and V 5 bases, and 23 bases lay outside the gene matches. Germline V gene data show CDR1 as SGHTA and CDR2 as FQGTGA. This CDR3 has 20 residues. In DNA form, the CDR3 reads TGTGCCAGCAGCAAAGGGGCGGGCCAACAGGGACAGGGAGTAGGAGATACGCAGTATTTT. This translates into CASSKGAGQQGQGVGDTQYF. Complete variable domain (other parts from reference TRBV7-3 and TRBJ2-3): GAGVSQTPSNKVTEKGKYVELRCDPISGHTALYWYRQSLGQGPEFLIYFQGTGAADDSGLPNDRFFAVRPEGSVSTLKIQRTERGDSAVYLCASSKGAGQQGQGVGDTQYFGPGTRLTVL.

The chain joins TRBV10-3 to TRBJ2-1; 10 bases match TRBD2. This CDR3 is 17 amino acids long. Germline-derived CDR1 and CDR2 are ENHRY and SYGVKD. With 3 bases clipped from V and 9 bases from J, the junction kept 14 bases outside the gene matches. CDR3 in amino acids: CAISEPTGLAGESEQFF. In DNA form, the CDR3 reads TGTGCCATCAGTGAACCCACGGGCCTAGCGGGAGAGTCTGAGCAGTTCTTC.

Concerning this clone itself: One end of the junction varies from germline; a read error may be responsible. The chain joins TRBV4-1 to TRBJ2-3, with a possible D match to TRBD2 (6 bases). CDR1 and CDR2 from the germline V gene are MGHRA and YSYEKL. CDR3 length: 15 amino acids. The CDR3 sequence is CASSQSGFSTDTQYF. CDR3 DNA sequence: TGCGCTAGCAGCCAAAGCGGGTTTAGCACAGATACGCAGTATTTT.

The CDR3 region has the DNA TGCAGCGAAAACATCCTTCCGGGACTCCCGGGCGATGGCTACACCTTC. Translation gives CSENILPGLPGDGYTF. V gene TRBV29-1 combines with J gene TRBJ1-2, with D maybe TRBD1 (5 bases). The germline gives CDR1 SQVTM, CDR2 ANQGSEA. The ends were cut back, 7 bases at V and 6 bases at J, with 27 bases in the middle. The length of the CDR3 is 16 residues.

V is TRBV5-1 and J is TRBJ2-7, with D possibly TRBD2 on 5 matching bases. V was trimmed by 4 bases and J by 2 bases, leaving 16 bases between them. The CDR3 contains 15 residues. Germline CDR1 reads SGHRS; CDR2 reads YFSETQ. The CDR3 region is CASSANVDSPYEQYF. The DNA for the CDR3 is TGCGCCAGCAGCGCCAACGTGGACTCCCCCTACGAGCAGTACTTC.

V and J are TRBV6-4 and TRBJ2-7, with 9 bases matching TRBD2. Germline CDR1 and CDR2: MRHNA and SNTAGT. V was pared by 5 bases and J by 6 bases, with 14 bases of the junction left unmatched. This CDR3 is 16 amino acids long. DNA of the CDR3: TGTGCCAGCAGTCTCCACTCGGGCGGGAGGGCCGGCGAGCAGTACTTC. It yields the protein CASSLHSGGRAGEQYF.

The chain links TRBV25-1 to TRBJ1-1; the D gene is possibly TRBD1 (6 bases). Between the trimmed V and J ends, which lost 1 base and 11 bases, there was a span of 14 bases. Germline V gives CDR1 MGHDK, CDR2 SYGVNS. CDR3 length: 13 residues. CDR3 sequence: CASSEWGGLGAFF. CDR3 DNA sequence: TGTGCCAGCAGTGAATGGGGGGGGCTTGGGGCTTTCTTT. Full variable domain (remainder filled in from reference TRBV25-1 and TRBJ1-1): EADIYQTPRYLVIGTGKKITLECSQTMGHDKMYWYQQDPGMELHLIHYSYGVNSTEKGDLSSESTVSRIRTEHFPLTLESARPSHTSQYLCASSEWGGLGAFFGQGTRLTVV.

The chain links TRBV11-2 to TRBJ2-7; 7 bases match TRBD2. Germline values: CDR1 SGHAT, CDR2 FQNNGV. CDR3 length equals 15 residues. The trim removed 5 bases at V and 3 bases at J, leaving 10 bases unmatched. CDR3 residues: CASSPRTSGNYEQYF. The CDR3 DNA follows: TGTGCCAGCAGCCCACGGACGAGCGGGAACTACGAGCAGTACTTC.

The chain employs TRBV6-1 and TRBJ1-1; TRBD1 might be the D (5 bases). The CDR3 totals 12 residues. Looked up from germline, CDR1 is MNHNS and CDR2 is SASEGT. Trimming took 1 base from V and 11 from J, leaving 11 bases between them. The CDR3 reads CASSEGSAGAFF. The CDR3 DNA reads TGTGCCAGCAGTGAAGGATCCGCAGGGGCTTTCTTT.

The V and J genes are TRBV6-5 and TRBJ1-1; the D is unclear. V shed 2 bases and J shed 3 bases, with 7 bases lying between them. From germline, CDR1 is MNHEY and CDR2 SVGAGI. The CDR3 has 13 residues. The CDR3 coding sequence is TGTGCCAGCAGTTACGGCCTCCACACTGAAGCTTTCTTT. This codes for CASSYGLHTEAFF.

This clone was seen only once. The chain employs TRBV30 and TRBJ2-1, with 8 positions matching TRBD2. Germline CDR1 GTSNPN, CDR2 SVGIG (reference sequence). Unmatched junction bases numbered 9, after V lost 4 bases and J lost 4 bases. The CDR3 runs to 15 residues. CDR3 bases: TGTGCCTGGAAACGAAGCGGGGGTGCTTACAATGAGCAGTTCTTC. It yields the protein CAWKRSGGAYNEQFF.

V gene TRBV5-1 combines with J gene TRBJ1-1; TRBD1 aligns across 7 bases. The CDR3 covers 14 residues. Looked up from germline, CDR1 is SGHRS and CDR2 is YFSETQ. Unmatched junction bases numbered 14, after V lost 4 bases and J lost 11 bases. The CDR3 spells CASSDGPGGVDAFF. The CDR3 bases are TGCGCCAGCAGCGACGGACCAGGGGGAGTAGACGCTTTCTTT.

This chain links TRBV18 with TRBJ2-7; 9 nucleotides match TRBD1. V was clipped by 0 bases and J by 1 base; unmatched bases: 1. CDR3 length equals 15 residues. Germline loops: CDR1 KGHSH, CDR2 LQKENI. The CDR3 loop is CASSPPGQGSYEQYF. The DNA for the CDR3 is TGTGCCAGCTCACCACCGGGACAGGGATCCTACGAGCAGTACTTC.

Comments on this clone: Other DNA variants within this sample encode the same CDR3. The V call is TRBV5-1, the J call TRBJ2-3; possibly TRBD2 for D (6 bases). V shed 0 bases and J shed 1 base, with 6 bases lying between them. This CDR3 is 14 amino acids long. Germline V gene lookup returns CDR1 SGHRS and CDR2 YFSETQ. The CDR3 sequence is CASSLAGGTDTQYF. CDR3 DNA: TGCGCCAGCAGCTTGGCGGGGGGCACAGATACGCAGTATTTT. Using reference TRBV5-1 and TRBJ2-3 for the parts outside the CDR3, the full variable domain is KAGVTQTPRYLIKTRGQQVTLSCSPISGHRSVSWYQQTPGQGLQFLFEYFSETQRNKGNFPGRFSGRQFSNSRSEMNVSTLELGDSALYLCASSLAGGTDTQYFGPGTRLTVL.

The gene calls are TRBV27 and TRBJ2-5; 11 nucleotides line up with TRBD2. The tail of the sequence fits TRBJ2-7 better, so the J call may be wrong. The germline CDR1 and CDR2 sequences are MNHEY and SMNVEV (reference sequence). The CDR3 runs 17 residues. The CDR3 DNA is TGTGCCAGCAGCCCTAGAGCTCTTAGCGGGAGGGCCTACGAGCAGTACTTC. Translation: CASSPRALSGRAYEQYF.

The genes are TRBV11-2 and TRBJ2-1; no firm D call. The germline V and J ends were trimmed by 8 bases and 9 bases, with 20 bases remaining between them. The CDR3 has 14 amino acids. CDR1 is SGHAT, CDR2 FQNNGV, per germline. The CDR3 sequence: CASSFGLVGSEQFF. The CDR3 DNA follows: TGTGCCAGCTCATTTGGCCTGGTTGGCTCTGAGCAGTTCTTC.

This sequence joins TRBV28 and TRBJ1-1; D not resolved. The CDR3 is 12 residues long. Deletions cut 6 bases from V and 0 bases from J, with 5 bases between. The germline V gene encodes CDR1 MDHEN and CDR2 SYDVKM. This CDR3 is CASRSLNTEAFF. CDR3 DNA: TGTGCCAGCAGATCGTTGAACACTGAAGCTTTCTTT.

This clone was detected once. The chain joins TRBV15 to TRBJ2-1; 8 bases line up with TRBD1. Looked up from germline, CDR1 is LNHNV and CDR2 is YYDKDF (reference sequence). V trimming: 1 base; J trimming: 2 bases; junction bases outside the gene matches: 4. This CDR3 region has 16 residues. CDR3 nucleotide sequence: TGTGCCACCAGCAGAGGGGGGACAGGCGCCTACAATGAGCAGTTCTTC. This translates into CATSRGGTGAYNEQFF.

The chain uses TRBV18 and TRBJ1-1, with 9 bases identical to TRBD1. CDR1 and CDR2 (germline): KGHSH, LQKENI. The length of the CDR3 is 17 residues. The J segment lost 0 bases and the V segment lost 1 base, leaving 6 bases of the junction unmatched. CDR3 sequence: CASSPQQGQGLNTEAFF. The CDR3 DNA reads as TGTGCCAGCTCACCACAGCAGGGACAGGGATTGAACACTGAAGCTTTCTTT.

This clone has just one count. The chain joins TRBV10-1 to TRBJ2-7; D perhaps matches TRBD2 (7 bases). Germline V gives CDR1 WNHNN, CDR2 SYGVQD (reference sequence). There are 16 residues in the CDR3. V lost 4 bases and J lost 5, with 21 bases in between. CDR3 sequence reads: CASSARGGRGGHEQYF. Written as DNA, the CDR3 is TGCGCCAGCAGTGCCCGCGGGGGACGCGGGGGCCACGAGCAGTACTTC.

J is TRBJ2-3 and V is TRBV7-6; D is undetermined. This CDR3 is 13 amino acids long. The V gene's germline CDR1 is SGHVS and CDR2 FNYEAQ. With 5 bases removed from V and 3 bases from J, the gap between germline ends came to 9 bases. The CDR3 reads CASSMTRTDTQYF. The DNA of the CDR3 is TGTGCCAGCAGCATGACTCGTACAGATACGCAGTATTTT.

This chain connects TRBV4-1 to TRBJ2-5; 10 bases match TRBD2. Trimming removed 1 base from V and 3 bases from J; junction bases left unmatched: 8. Germline V lookup: CDR1 MGHRA, CDR2 YSYEKL. The CDR3 contains 17 residues. CDR3 nucleotide sequence: TGCGCCAGCAGCCAAGTTTTGACTAGCGGGCCTAAAGAGACCCAGTACTTC. It translates to CASSQVLTSGPKETQYF.

This chain connects TRBV5-1 to TRBJ2-2; D may be TRBD1 (5 bases). Germline lookup yields CDR1 SGHRS and CDR2 YFSETQ. Deletions cut 7 bases from V and 2 bases from J, with 18 bases between. The CDR3 is made up of 16 amino acids. The DNA for the CDR3 is TGCGCCAGCTCCGCCCGACAGCCCCTTAACACCGGGGAGCTGTTTTTT. This translates into CASSARQPLNTGELFF.

The chain combines TRBV2 with TRBJ1-5; TRBD1 matches at 8 bases. V was clipped by 2 bases and J by 6 bases; unmatched bases: 6. Germline V gene data show CDR1 as SNHLY and CDR2 as FYNNEI. This CDR3 has 15 amino acids. The chain's CDR3 is CASSEQGAGGQPQHF. In nucleotides, the CDR3 is TGTGCCAGCAGTGAACAGGGGGCAGGGGGTCAGCCCCAGCATTTT.

The genes are TRBV11-2 and TRBJ1-6; D possibly corresponds to TRBD1 (6 bases). The CDR3 runs 19 residues. Germline assignment: CDR1 SGHAT and CDR2 FQNNGV. Trimming removed 0 bases from V and 6 bases from J, with 21 bases in between. The CDR3 loop reads CASSLDRRTARWRNSPLHF. CDR3 bases: TGTGCCAGCAGCTTAGACCGACGGACAGCCCGGTGGCGTAATTCACCCCTCCACTTT.

The chain links TRBV6-5 to TRBJ2-5; tentative D call: TRBD1 (6 bases). The length of the CDR3 is 15 residues. CDR1 is MNHEY and CDR2 is SVGAGI in the germline V gene. V lost 6 bases and J lost 4, with 18 bases in between. Here the CDR3 reads CASRKTGQKRETQYF. In DNA, the CDR3 is TGTGCCAGCAGGAAAACGGGACAAAAGAGAGAGACCCAGTACTTC.

This chain joins TRBV5-1 and TRBJ2-5; 13 positions agree with TRBD2. This CDR3 contains 16 residues. After removal of 0 bases from V and 5 bases from J, the junction contained 4 bases not matched to a gene. CDR1 and CDR2 (germline): SGHRS, YFSETQ. The CDR3, as DNA: TGCGCCAGCAGCTTGGGACTAGCGGGGGGCGCGGAGACCCAGTACTTC. This gives the protein CASSLGLAGGAETQYF. The variable domain in full, completed from reference TRBV5-1 and TRBJ2-5, reads KAGVTQTPRYLIKTRGQQVTLSCSPISGHRSVSWYQQTPGQGLQFLFEYFSETQRNKGNFPGRFSGRQFSNSRSEMNVSTLELGDSALYLCASSLGLAGGAETQYFGPGTRLLVL.

V gene TRBV19 combines with J gene TRBJ2-1; the D gene is possibly TRBD2 (6 bases). Trimming removed 3 bases from V and 8 bases from J, with 11 bases in between. The length of the CDR3 is 13 residues. CDR1 and CDR2 from the germline V gene are LNHDA and SQIVND (reference sequence). CDR3 DNA sequence: TGTGCCAGTAGTATTACTGGAGGGTATGAGCAGTTCTTC. Its protein is CASSITGGYEQFF.